The 23 T cell receptor beta chains presented below share a single source sample, sequenced in a study of T cells after yellow fever vaccination. From the 5' RACE reads, TCRdb called clonotypes with MiXCR, one entry per CDR3 protein. In the table there are tens of thousands of distinct CDR3 sequences, about 6.6% of which are singletons. The sample consisted of CD8+ T cells sorted from PBMCs, taken on the day of the first yellow fever vaccination. These receptors all come from a man between 18 and 29 years old who received the YFV17D yellow fever vaccine.

This clonotype was counted at least ten times. The V and J genes are TRBV4-2 and TRBJ2-5, with 12 positions matching TRBD2. Trimming took 0 bases from V and 3 from J; bases not matched to a gene: 5. CDR3 length equals 17 residues. Germline assignment: CDR1 LGHNA and CDR2 YNFKEQ. The CDR3 nucleotides read TGTGCCAGCAGCCAAGAACTAGCGGGGGGAGTTGAAGAGACCCAGTACTTC. It codes for CASSQELAGGVEETQYF.

In its sample, this clonotype was seen many times. The V and J genes are TRBV9 and TRBJ2-1, with 9 bases that match TRBD2. The CDR3 is 20 amino acids. Trimming at V came to 3 bases and at J to 0 bases, leaving 16 bases not matched to a gene. Germline CDR1 reads SGDLS; CDR2 reads YYNGEE. The CDR3 spells CASSGFSGGRPTYSYNEQFF. CDR3 in DNA: TGTGCCAGCAGCGGATTTAGCGGGGGTAGACCAACATACTCCTACAATGAGCAGTTCTTC.

Many counts were recorded for this clonotype. The chain has TRBV19 and TRBJ2-4; weak D call: TRBD2 (6 bases). CDR3 length equals 17 residues. Germline values: CDR1 LNHDA, CDR2 SQIVND (reference sequence). V dropped 5 bases and J dropped 0 bases, with 17 bases sitting between them. CDR3 loop: CASSRGDTYLAKNIQYF. For the CDR3, the DNA is TGTGCCAGTAGTCGCGGGGATACCTATCTAGCCAAAAACATTCAGTACTTC.

At least ten counts were recorded for this clonotype. This rearrangement joins TRBV7-9 to TRBJ2-3; tentative D call: TRBD2 (6 bases). Between the trimmed V and J ends, which lost 5 bases and 0 bases, there was a span of 12 bases. The CDR3 runs to 15 residues. CDR1 SEHNR and CDR2 FQNEAQ come from the germline V gene (reference sequence). CDR3 region: CASSLRELSTDTQYF. CDR3 nucleotide sequence: TGTGCCAGCAGCCTTCGGGAGTTAAGCACAGATACGCAGTATTTT.

The chain employs TRBV4-3 and TRBJ2-1; 7 positions agree with TRBD2. The CDR3 runs to 13 residues. The junction had 1 base not matched to a gene; V was cut back by 4 bases and J by 4 bases. In germline, CDR1 is LGHNA, CDR2 YSLEER. This CDR3 is CASSPGGYNEQFF. CDR3 sequence (DNA): TGCGCCAGCAGCCCCGGGGGGTACAATGAGCAGTTCTTC.

This clonotype was picked up a small number of times. The chain employs TRBV20-1 and TRBJ2-7, with TRBD2 as a possible D gene (6 bases). The germline CDR1 and CDR2 sequences are DFQATT and SNEGSKA (reference sequence). Trimming cost V 0 bases and J 3 bases, with 18 bases left between them. There are 16 residues in the CDR3. The CDR3 protein is CSARDSLGGAYYEQYF. The CDR3 nucleotides are TGCAGTGCTAGAGATTCTTTGGGCGGGGCCTACTACGAGCAGTACTTC.

J is TRBJ1-2 and V is TRBV5-6; 7 bases are shared with TRBD1. Germline CDR1 and CDR2: SGHDT and YYEEEE. This CDR3 has 18 amino acids. The junction had 19 bases not matched to a gene; V was cut back by 1 base and J by 7 bases. The CDR3 here is CASSLFTRDSQEVFGYTF. For the CDR3, the DNA is TGTGCCAGCAGCTTGTTTACCCGGGACAGCCAAGAAGTTTTTGGCTACACCTTC.

This clonotype was observed many times. This chain connects TRBV4-2 to TRBJ1-6; the D is unclear. CDR3 length equals 14 residues. The ends were cut back, 4 bases at V and 9 bases at J, with 13 bases in the middle. The germline CDR1 and CDR2 sequences are LGHNA and YNFKEQ. Here the CDR3 reads CASSPGESGSPLHF. CDR3 nucleotides: TGTGCCAGCAGCCCCGGAGAGTCGGGTTCACCCCTCCACTTT.

This clonotype was counted at least ten times. This chain links TRBV12-3 or TRBV12-4 with TRBJ2-5; D perhaps matches TRBD1 (6 bases). This CDR3 region has 14 residues. Trimming stripped 6 bases from V and 0 bases from J, with 11 bases between. In nucleotides, the CDR3 is TGTGCCAGCAGGCAAGACAGGTACCAAGAGACCCAGTACTTC. As protein: CASRQDRYQETQYF.

Many counts were recorded for this clonotype. CDR3 DNA: TGTGCCAGCGGCAGGGGAGGATACAAAGAGACCCAGTACTTC. Its protein is CASGRGGYKETQYF. This chain links TRBV12-3 or TRBV12-4 with TRBJ2-5; D may correspond to TRBD1 or TRBD2 (6 bases each). This CDR3 has 14 residues. V was pared by 8 bases and J by 3 bases, with 16 bases between.

This clonotype came up a few times. This chain connects TRBV20-1 to TRBJ2-1; 8 nucleotides line up with TRBD2. J gave up 7 bases and V 3 bases, and 5 bases lay outside the gene matches. This CDR3 region has 13 residues. Germline-derived CDR1 and CDR2 are DFQATT and SNEGSKA (reference sequence). The CDR3 protein is CSARSGGLNEQFF. CDR3 in DNA: TGCAGTGCTAGGAGCGGGGGATTAAATGAGCAGTTCTTC.

There are a few counts of this clonotype. The V and J genes are TRBV7-3 and TRBJ2-1; no reliable D call. Trimming shortened V by 1 base and J by 1 base, and 5 bases separated the two germline ends. This CDR3 contains 14 residues. In germline, CDR1 is SGHTA, CDR2 FQGTGA. For the CDR3, the DNA is TGTGCCAGCAGCTTAAATCCGTCCTACAATGAGCAGTTCTTC. Encoded protein: CASSLNPSYNEQFF.

This clonotype was detected ten times or more. The chain has TRBV4-1 and TRBJ2-2; D is possibly TRBD2 (6 bases). The V end lost 0 bases, the J end lost 5 bases, and 16 bases lay between the germline ends. The CDR3 extends over 17 amino acids. Germline CDR1 and CDR2: MGHRA and YSYEKL. CDR3: CASSQEARRGRTGELFF. The CDR3 DNA is TGCGCCAGCAGCCAAGAGGCGAGGAGGGGCCGGACCGGGGAGCTGTTTTTT.

As concerns this clonotype: Given a much more abundant clone one base away, this may be a read error. The chain links TRBV20-1 to TRBJ1-6; D is unclear. The V gene's germline CDR1 is DFQATT and CDR2 SNEGSKA (reference sequence). CDR3 length: 13 amino acids. CDR3 residues: CSGRTPGNSPLHF. The CDR3 DNA reads as TGCTCCGGGCGGACCCCGGGAAATTCACCCCTCCACTTT.

The chain uses TRBV7-9 and TRBJ1-2, with D possibly being TRBD1 (5 bases). The CDR3 has 14 residues. CDR1 and CDR2 from the germline V gene are SEHNR and FQNEAQ (reference sequence). V was pared by 4 bases and J by 3 bases, with 12 bases between. CDR3 nucleotide sequence: TGTGCCAGCAGCTCGGGTGGGGGACACTATGGCTACACCTTC. It codes for CASSSGGGHYGYTF.

The DNA for the CDR3 is TGTGCCAGTAGTATGGCTTTAGATACGCAGTATTTT. It encodes CASSMALDTQYF. The V call is TRBV19, the J call TRBJ2-3; D remains ambiguous. This CDR3 comprises 12 residues. V was pared by 3 bases and J by 5 bases, with 6 bases between. CDR1 and CDR2 (germline): LNHDA, SQIVND (reference sequence).

This chain uses TRBV4-1 with TRBJ1-4; 7 nucleotides line up with TRBD1. This CDR3 region has 16 residues. V shed 2 bases and J 10 bases; nucleotides not matched to a gene: 13. CDR1 is MGHRA and CDR2 is YSYEKL in the germline V gene. The CDR3 region is CASSQTTEGAWGKLFF. CDR3 coding DNA: TGCGCCAGCAGCCAAACGACGGAGGGGGCCTGGGGAAAACTGTTTTTT.

In its sample, this clonotype was seen a few times. This chain uses TRBV6-2 or TRBV6-3 with TRBJ2-1; D may match TRBD1 or TRBD2 (5 bases each). CDR1 is MNHEY and CDR2 is SVGEGT in the germline V gene. The germline V and J ends were trimmed by 6 bases and 0 bases, with 15 bases remaining between them. This CDR3 is 16 amino acids long. CDR3 region: CASSPRRGSSYNEQFF. CDR3 sequence (DNA): TGTGCCAGCAGCCCCCGACGGGGCAGCTCCTACAATGAGCAGTTCTTC.

CDR3 coding DNA: TGTGCCAGCAGCTCTGACAGGACCCACGAGCAGTACGTC. Protein: CASSSDRTHEQYV. The J gene is TRBJ2-7, the V gene TRBV2; a possible D gene is TRBD1 (6 bases). The CDR3 extends over 13 amino acids. V dropped 6 bases and J dropped 5 bases, with 14 bases sitting between them. The germline gives CDR1 SNHLY, CDR2 FYNNEI.

This clonotype was seen a handful of times. V gene TRBV7-2 combines with J gene TRBJ2-7, with D possibly matching TRBD1 (6 bases). The CDR3 runs to 14 residues. The V gene's germline CDR1 is SGHTA and CDR2 FQGNSA. V dropped 6 bases and J dropped 5 bases, with 17 bases sitting between them. CDR3 sequence reads: CASSSPGESDEQYF. The DNA of the CDR3 is TGTGCCAGCAGTTCTCCAGGGGAGTCGGACGAGCAGTACTTC.

The J gene is TRBJ2-7, the V gene TRBV11-2, with TRBD1 identical over 9 bases. This CDR3 is 13 amino acids long. The V segment lost 4 bases and the J segment 5 bases; nucleotides outside the gene matches: 3. Germline values: CDR1 SGHAT, CDR2 FQNNGV. In DNA, the CDR3 is TGTGCCAGCAGCTGGACAGGGGCCCACGAGCAGTACGTC. Translated, it gives CASSWTGAHEQYV.

This clonotype occurred a few times. V and J are TRBV10-2 and TRBJ2-6, with D perhaps TRBD1 (5 bases). The CDR3 covers 16 residues. In germline, CDR1 is WSHSY, CDR2 SAAADI. V gave up 5 bases and J gave up 0 bases, with 11 bases separating them. CDR3 in DNA: TGCGCCAGCAGTCAGACAGCCCTCTCTGGGGCCAACGTCCTGACTTTC. It codes for CASSQTALSGANVLTF.

In its sample, this clonotype was seen a few times. The chain couples TRBV3-1 to TRBJ2-3, with D possibly matching TRBD2 (6 bases). The germline V gene encodes CDR1 LGHDT and CDR2 YNNKEL (reference sequence). This CDR3 comprises 15 residues. Trimming removed 4 bases from V and 5 bases from J, with 16 bases in between. CDR3 loop: CASSPGLAVGDTQYF. Here the CDR3 DNA reads TGTGCCAGCAGCCCGGGACTCGCTGTGGGAGATACGCAGTATTTT.